These T cell receptor beta chains were read from a single sample in a study of human T cells and chemical hapten exposure. TCRdb reprocessed the RACE reads via MiXCR and lists one record per CDR3 protein. The data contain tens of thousands of distinct CDR3 sequences, over 9.5% of them seen just once; the ten biggest clones take up 2% to 2.5%. The starting material was whole blood, obtained in connection with sensitization to the hapten diphenylcyclopropenone (DPC). The receptors come from a man aged 40-49 years with alopecia areata. Some clones in this sample may be carry-over from other donors' samples. CDR3s include the opening cysteine and the closing phenylalanine or tryptophan. The order of the fields is D gene, clone size, V gene, J gene, CDR3 length, CDR3 DNA, CDR3 protein. A D gene is named only where the DNA matches it firmly. Only some rows state a clone size, as once, few, many or a class for expanded clones.

.,many,TRBV7-7,TRBJ1-4,14,TGTGCTAGCAGCTTAGCGCCTGCGGGGGAAAAACTGTTTTTT,CASSLAPAGEKLFF
TRBD1,few,TRBV5-1,TRBJ1-6,14,TGCGCCAGCAGCTTTGGACAGGGAAATTCACCCCTCCACTTT,CASSFGQGNSPLHF
.,few,TRBV19,TRBJ1-2,15,TGTGCCAGTAGCATGCGATCTATGCAGGGTAATGGCTACACCTTC,CASSMRSMQGNGYTF
TRBD2,.,TRBV5-1,TRBJ2-1,16,TGCGCCAGCAGCCGGGCCCTAGCGGCTACCTACAATGAGCAGTTCTTC,CASSRALAATYNEQFF
.,few,TRBV18,TRBJ2-6,18,TGTGCCAGCTCACCAACCGGGACATCGAGCTCTGGGGCCAACGTCCTGACTTTC,CASSPTGTSSSGANVLTF
.,many,TRBV7-2,TRBJ1-2,14,TGTGCCAGCAGCTTTGGGGGGAGCGAGCGGGGCTACACCTTC,CASSFGGSERGYTF
.,few,TRBV30,TRBJ2-4,14,TGTGCCTGGAGTGTAGCTGGCTGGGGAGGCATTCAGTACTTC,CAWSVAGWGGIQYF
TRBD1,.,TRBV29-1,TRBJ1-3,13,TGCAGCGTGGGACAGTCCTCTGGAAACACCATATATTTT,CSVGQSSGNTIYF
TRBD2,few,TRBV20-1,TRBJ2-7,17,TGCAGTGCAAAGAGGCTAGCGGGAGGGTCCTTCTCCTACGAGCAGTACTTC,CSAKRLAGGSFSYEQYF
.,few,TRBV7-2,TRBJ2-3,14,TGTGCCAGCAGCTTAGGGACTCCTCCAGATACGCAGTATTTT,CASSLGTPPDTQYF
.,.,TRBV18,TRBJ2-1,16,TGTGCCAGCTCACCTGTAGGACTAAGCTCCTACAATGAGCAGTTCTTC,CASSPVGLSSYNEQFF
.,few,TRBV12-3/TRBV12-4,TRBJ2-3,14,TGTGCCAGCAGTTTTCAGGGGGGTACAGATACGCAGTATTTT,CASSFQGGTDTQYF
.,many,TRBV6-5,TRBJ1-1,15,TGTGCCAGCAGTTACTCCATGACAGGAGACAGTGAAGCTTTCTTT,CASSYSMTGDSEAFF
.,few,TRBV19,TRBJ1-2,13,TGTGCCAGTAGTATCCCCAGGTTGGATGGCTACACCTTC,CASSIPRLDGYTF
.,few,TRBV6-6,TRBJ1-5,12,TGTGCCAGCAGTTACGTCTCTCAGCCCCAGCATTTT,CASSYVSQPQHF
.,.,TRBV25-1,TRBJ1-6,12,TGTGCCAGCAGCCCATATAATTCACCCCTCCACTTT,CASSPYNSPLHF
.,.,TRBV7-3,TRBJ2-3,13,TGTGCCAGCAGTGGGGAGGGGGCAGATACGCAGTATTTT,CASSGEGADTQYF
TRBD1,.,TRBV5-1,TRBJ1-1,15,TGCGCCAGCAGCTCGGCGGGGACAGGGGGGACTGAAGCTTTCTTT,CASSSAGTGGTEAFF
TRBD2,.,TRBV29-1,TRBJ2-5,11,TGCAGCGTTGAGACGGGAGGGGCCCAGTACTTC,CSVETGGAQYF
TRBD1,many,TRBV25-1,TRBJ2-5,16,TGTGCCTCCTGTATCGGCGGGACAGGGGACCAAGAGACCCAGTACTTC,CASCIGGTGDQETQYF
TRBD1,.,TRBV6-5,TRBJ2-3,13,TGTGCCGTTCGGGACAGGGCAACAGATACGCAGTATTTT,CAVRDRATDTQYF
.,few,TRBV11-2,TRBJ2-1,17,TGTGCCAGCAGCTTGCTCCGGGGGACACCCTCCTACAATGAGCAGTTCTTC,CASSLLRGTPSYNEQFF
.,.,TRBV6-2/TRBV6-3,TRBJ1-5,14,TGTGCCAGCAGAAGGACAGCTAGCAATCAGCCCCAGCATTTT,CASRRTASNQPQHF
TRBD2,.,TRBV11-2,TRBJ2-1,15,TGTGCCAGCATGAATATGGGCGGGGGGGAGAATGAGCAGTTCTTC,CASMNMGGGENEQFF
.,.,TRBV7-6,TRBJ2-3,14,TGTGCCAGCAGCTTATTATCGGGGGCAGATACGCAGTATTTT,CASSLLSGADTQYF
.,few,TRBV7-3,TRBJ2-5,14,TGTGCCAGCAGCCTCTCCGGGCGACAAGAGACCCAGTACTTC,CASSLSGRQETQYF
TRBD1,many,TRBV5-1,TRBJ1-2,13,TGCGCCAGCAGCGTGGACAGGGTTACGGGCTACACCTTC,CASSVDRVTGYTF
TRBD1,.,TRBV28,TRBJ2-7,16,TGTGCCAGCAGATCCGGGACAGGGGAGCGTAGGTACGAGCAGTACTTC,CASRSGTGERRYEQYF
.,few,TRBV18,TRBJ2-5,14,TGTGCCAGCTCAGCGGGTTGGGGTCAAGAGACCCAGTACTTC,CASSAGWGQETQYF
TRBD1,.,TRBV5-6,TRBJ2-6,17,TGTGCCAGCAGCTTGGTAGGGACAGGGTCTGGGGCCAACGTCCTGACTTTC,CASSLVGTGSGANVLTF
TRBD1,many,TRBV11-1,TRBJ2-5,13,TGTGCCAGCAGCCTCGACAGGGAAGAGACCCAGTACTTC,CASSLDREETQYF
.,few,TRBV20-1,TRBJ2-3,17,TGCAGTGCTAGAGTACGGTCTGGCGGGATGAACACAGATACGCAGTATTTT,CSARVRSGGMNTDTQYF
TRBD2,few,TRBV7-8,TRBJ2-3,16,TGTGCCAGCAGCCCGGGGACTAGCGGCCACACAGATACGCAGTATTTT,CASSPGTSGHTDTQYF
TRBD1,few,TRBV6-5,TRBJ2-7,16,TGTGCCAGCTTCCGAACAGGGGTCAAAGGCCCCTACGAGCAGTACTTC,CASFRTGVKGPYEQYF
.,.,TRBV6-6,TRBJ1-5,15,TGTGCCAGCAGTTACTCACAGGGCGGCAATCAGCCCCAGCATTTT,CASSYSQGGNQPQHF
.,once,TRBV7-2,TRBJ2-1,14,TGTGCCAGCAGCCCCCGCCGGGATTACAATGAGCAGTTCTTC,CASSPRRDYNEQFF
.,few,TRBV29-1,TRBJ2-3,11,TGCAGCGTTGAAGGGGGAGATACGCAGTATTTT,CSVEGGDTQYF
.,.,TRBV27,TRBJ2-6,14,TGTGCCAGCCAGGATTACTCCGGGGCCAACGTCCTGACTTTC,CASQDYSGANVLTF
.,.,TRBV29-1,TRBJ2-2,15,TGCAGCGTTGAACCGGCAGGAAAAGGCACCGGGGAGCTGTTTTTT,CSVEPAGKGTGELFF
TRBD2,medium-sized,TRBV14,TRBJ2-2,16,TGTGCCAGCAGCCAATTTCTAGCGGATCCCTTAGGGGAGCTGTTTTTT,CASSQFLADPLGELFF
TRBD1,few,TRBV2,TRBJ1-6,16,TGTGCCAGCAGGTGGACAGGGAGCTCCTATAATTCACCCCTCCACTTT,CASRWTGSSYNSPLHF
.,few,TRBV28,TRBJ2-1,18,TGTGCCAGCAGTTCCTTTCAGGGGGTGGGACTCTACTACAATGAGCAGTTCTTC,CASSSFQGVGLYYNEQFF
.,few,TRBV6-6,TRBJ2-3,17,TGTGCCAGCAGTTCCGAAACAGGGGCGGGGGGTACAGATACGCAGTATTTT,CASSSETGAGGTDTQYF
.,few,TRBV28,TRBJ1-1,13,TGTGCCAGCATCACAGGTGGGAGGACTGAAGCTTTCTTT,CASITGGRTEAFF
TRBD2,.,TRBV6-1,TRBJ2-4,16,TGTGCCAGCGTCTACAGACTAGCGGGAGATGCAAACATTCAGTACTTC,CASVYRLAGDANIQYF
.,.,TRBV7-7,TRBJ2-3,18,TGTGCTAGCAGCTTAGGGAGAGCCTGGACAGAAAACACAGATACGCAGTATTTT,CASSLGRAWTENTDTQYF
TRBD1,few,TRBV4-2,TRBJ1-1,17,TGTGCCAGCAGCCAAGAGGGACAGGGGGCGCCGGACACTGAAGCTTTCTTT,CASSQEGQGAPDTEAFF
.,few,TRBV27,TRBJ2-1,14,TGTGCCAGCAGTGTGCGACGGGGGTACAATGAGCAGTTCTTC,CASSVRRGYNEQFF
TRBD2,few,TRBV29-1,TRBJ2-7,12,TGCAGCGCCGCTAGCGGGAGATACGAGCAGTACTTC,CSAASGRYEQYF
TRBD2,few,TRBV27,TRBJ2-5,14,TGTGCCATCCCACTAGCGGAGGGGGAAGAGACCCAGTACTTC,CAIPLAEGEETQYF
TRBD2,.,TRBV11-2,TRBJ2-1,17,TGTGCCAGCAGCTCAACTTTCGGGACTAGCGGGAGGAATGAGCAGTTCTTC,CASSSTFGTSGRNEQFF
.,.,TRBV9,TRBJ1-6,14,TGTGCCAGCAGCGTCAGGGCGAATAATTCACCCCTCCACTTT,CASSVRANNSPLHF
TRBD2,.,TRBV6-2/TRBV6-3,TRBJ2-1,16,TGTGCCAGCAACAACTTAGCGGGACCGCTTTACAATGAGCAGTTCTTC,CASNNLAGPLYNEQFF
.,few,TRBV28,TRBJ2-2,17,TGTGCCAGCAGTCGACCGGGACAATGGGAAAACACCGGGGAGCTGTTTTTT,CASSRPGQWENTGELFF
.,.,TRBV27,TRBJ2-5,16,TGTGCCAGCAGTTTAGCGGGGGCGGATGGGCAAGAGACCCAGTACTTC,CASSLAGADGQETQYF
.,many,TRBV9,TRBJ1-2,16,TGTGCCAGCAGCCAGAACTACAGGGACTTTAACTATGGCTACACCTTC,CASSQNYRDFNYGYTF
.,few,TRBV29-1,TRBJ2-3,13,TGCAGCGTTGATCTTGCGGCCACAGATACGCAGTATTTT,CSVDLAATDTQYF
.,few,TRBV4-1,TRBJ1-5,14,TGCGCCAGCAGCCGACAGGTTAGCAATCAGCCCCAGCATTTT,CASSRQVSNQPQHF